This T cell receptor (beta chain) comes out of a study of blood T cell repertoires in COVID-19. Study-wide context: Spain, Italy and the United States supplied samples that represented acute and convalescent COVID-19.

CDR1 is GTSNPN and CDR2 is SVGIG in the germline V gene (reference sequence). Trimming cost V 2 bases and J 4 bases; bases outside gene matches: 8. The CDR3 runs to 15 residues. In the study's own analysis: Estimated nucleated cell counts came from reference gene primer amplification. The data were produced by immunoSEQ multiplex PCR, yet TCRdb's version contains in-frame clones alone and is incomplete. V and J calls and clone size are as listed in that table; D and trimming were resolved from the DNA. The data contain a few hundred thousand clones, roughly 82% of them seen just once; the ten biggest clones take up under 2.5%.

Source material: peripheral blood. The chain uses TRBV30 and TRBJ2-3, with TRBD1 identical over 8 bases. This TCR was sampled from a man in his forties or fifties who had recovered from COVID-19. CDR3 DNA: TGTGCCTGGAGTCCCCGGGACAGGTTCTCAGATACGCAGTATTTT. As protein: CAWSPRDRFSDTQYF.